This TCR beta chain was retrieved from a study of shared T cell receptors in the human thymus. This clone appeared a few times. V was shortened by 6 bases and J by 0 bases, with 6 bases between the two germline ends. The length of the CDR3 is 14 residues. Germline V gene data show CDR1 as MDHEN and CDR2 as SYDVKM. Profiled with immunoSEQ multiplex PCR; TCRdb holds only in-frame clones, not every one. This repertoire shows hundreds of thousands of clones, about 90% found once; its top ten account for over 0.008%. These data were likewise used in another study, on human thymus T cells. That source notes: The source of the thymus tissue was resections taken during corrective heart surgery. Thymic and blood repertoires appeared to display a bias in their usage of V and J genes.

The sample taken for sequencing was thymocytes. The chain couples TRBV28 to TRBJ2-6, with D uncertain. The TCR comes from a boy younger than two with a congenital heart defect. CDR3 residues: CASRFCSGANVLTF. In DNA form, the CDR3 reads TGTGCCAGCAGATTCTGCTCTGGGGCCAACGTCCTGACTTTC.